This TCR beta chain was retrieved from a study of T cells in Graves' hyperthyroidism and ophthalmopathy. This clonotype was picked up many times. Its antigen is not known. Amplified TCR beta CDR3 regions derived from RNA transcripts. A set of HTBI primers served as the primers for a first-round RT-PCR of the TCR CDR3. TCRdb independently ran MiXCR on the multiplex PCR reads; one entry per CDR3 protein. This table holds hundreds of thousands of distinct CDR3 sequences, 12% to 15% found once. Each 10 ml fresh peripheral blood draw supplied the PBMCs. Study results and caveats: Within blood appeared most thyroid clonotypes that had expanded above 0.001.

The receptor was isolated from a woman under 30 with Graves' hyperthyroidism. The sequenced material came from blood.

CDR3 residues: CSVGGAGGGKTQYF. The CDR3 nucleotides are TGCAGTGTCGGAGGGGCGGGAGGGGGAAAGACGCAGTATTTT. This rearrangement joins TRBV20-1 to TRBJ2-3, with 9 positions matching TRBD2. The CDR3 spans 14 residues. V lost 7 bases, J lost 9 bases, and 14 bases stayed unmatched. The germline CDR1 and CDR2 sequences are DFQATT and SNEGSKA (reference sequence).